Reported below is one T cell receptor beta chain. The source of the sample is a study of blood T cell repertoires in COVID-19. Source study methods: Nucleated cell counts were estimated from reference gene primer amplification. Sequencing was performed with immunoSEQ multiplex PCR; in TCRdb, only in-frame clones are kept and a portion is missing. D and trimming were read from the DNA, whereas the V and J calls and clone size are those reported in that table. This sample has roughly 70,000 clones; approximately 73% occur once, and the top ten carry approximately 15%. This CDR3 is built from 16 residues.

This TCR was recovered from a man in his fifties or sixties with COVID-19, enrolled during active disease. The chain employs TRBV12-2 and TRBJ1-6; the table assigns TRBD1, which was not confirmed against the DNA. TRBV12-2 is termed a pseudogene. Sequencing was performed on peripheral blood. The CDR3: CASRLATTGGCSPLHF. CDR3 sequence (DNA): TGTGCAAGTCGCTTAGCTACGACAGGGGGCTGTTCACCCCTCCACTTT.